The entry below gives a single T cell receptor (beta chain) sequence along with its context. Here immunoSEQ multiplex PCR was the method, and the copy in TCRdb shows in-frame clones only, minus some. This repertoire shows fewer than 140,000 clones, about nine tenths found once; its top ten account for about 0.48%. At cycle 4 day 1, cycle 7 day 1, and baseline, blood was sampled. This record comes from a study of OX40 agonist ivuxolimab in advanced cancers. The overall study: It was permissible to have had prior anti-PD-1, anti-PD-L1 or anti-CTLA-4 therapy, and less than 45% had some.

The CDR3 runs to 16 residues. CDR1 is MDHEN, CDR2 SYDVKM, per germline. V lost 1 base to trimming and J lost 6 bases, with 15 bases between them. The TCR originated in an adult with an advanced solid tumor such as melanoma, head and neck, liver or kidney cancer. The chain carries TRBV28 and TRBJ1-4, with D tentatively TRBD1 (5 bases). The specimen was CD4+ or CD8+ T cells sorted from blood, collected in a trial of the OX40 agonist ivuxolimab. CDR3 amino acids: CASSLFWGEFDEKLFF. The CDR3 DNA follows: TGTGCCAGCAGTTTATTTTGGGGGGAGTTTGATGAAAAACTGTTTTTT.